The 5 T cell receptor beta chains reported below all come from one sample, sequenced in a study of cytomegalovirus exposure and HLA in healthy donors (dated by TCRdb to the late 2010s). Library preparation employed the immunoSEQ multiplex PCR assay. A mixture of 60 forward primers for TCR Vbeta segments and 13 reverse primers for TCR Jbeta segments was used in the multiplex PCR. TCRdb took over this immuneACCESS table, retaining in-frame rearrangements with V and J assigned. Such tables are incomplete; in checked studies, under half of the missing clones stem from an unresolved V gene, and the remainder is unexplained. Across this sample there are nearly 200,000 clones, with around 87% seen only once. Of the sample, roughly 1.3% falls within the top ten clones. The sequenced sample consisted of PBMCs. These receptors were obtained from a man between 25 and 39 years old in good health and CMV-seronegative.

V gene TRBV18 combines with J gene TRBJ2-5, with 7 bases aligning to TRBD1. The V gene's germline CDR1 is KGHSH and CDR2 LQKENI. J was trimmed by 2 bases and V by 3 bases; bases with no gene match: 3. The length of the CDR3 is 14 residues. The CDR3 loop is CASSPGRGQETQYF. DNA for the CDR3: TGTGCCAGCTCACCTGGCAGGGGGCAAGAGACCCAGTACTTC.

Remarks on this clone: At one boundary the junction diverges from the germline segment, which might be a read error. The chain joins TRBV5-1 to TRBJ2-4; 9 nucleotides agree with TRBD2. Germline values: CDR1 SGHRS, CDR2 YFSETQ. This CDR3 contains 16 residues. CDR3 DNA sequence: TGCGCCAGCAGCCAGGAACCGGGACTAGCCAAAAACAGTCAGTACTTC. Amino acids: CASSQEPGLAKNSQYF.

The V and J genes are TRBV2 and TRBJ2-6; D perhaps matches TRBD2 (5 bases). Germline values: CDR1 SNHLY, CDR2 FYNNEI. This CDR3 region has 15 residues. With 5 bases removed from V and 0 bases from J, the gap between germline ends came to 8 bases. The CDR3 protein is CASSLEDSGANVLTF. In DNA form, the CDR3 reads TGTGCCAGCAGTTTGGAGGACTCTGGGGCCAACGTCCTGACTTTC. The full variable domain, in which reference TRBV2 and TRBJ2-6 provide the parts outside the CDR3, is EPEVTQTPSHQVTQMGQEVILRCVPISNHLYFYWYRQILGQKVEFLVSFYNNEISEKSEIFDDQFSVERPDGSNFTLKIRSTKLEDSAMYFCASSLEDSGANVLTFGAGSRLTVL.

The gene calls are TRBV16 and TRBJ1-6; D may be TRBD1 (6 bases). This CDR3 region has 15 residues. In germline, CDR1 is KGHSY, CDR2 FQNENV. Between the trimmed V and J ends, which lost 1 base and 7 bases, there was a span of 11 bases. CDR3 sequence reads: CASSQYQGFNSPLHF. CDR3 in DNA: TGTGCCAGCAGCCAATACCAGGGGTTCAATTCACCCCTCCACTTT.

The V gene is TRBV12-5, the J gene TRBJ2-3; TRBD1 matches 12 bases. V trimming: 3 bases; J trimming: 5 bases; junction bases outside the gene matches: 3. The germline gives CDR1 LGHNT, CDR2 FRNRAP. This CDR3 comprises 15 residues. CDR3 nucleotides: TGTGCTAGTGGTTTCGGGACAGGGGGCAGAGATACGCAGTATTTT. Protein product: CASGFGTGGRDTQYF.